Below, one TCR beta chain is given with its context. The germline V gene has CDR1 LNHDA and CDR2 SQIVND (reference sequence). The CDR3 is made up of 12 amino acids. After removal of 10 bases from V and 3 bases from J, the junction contained 5 bases not matched to a gene. The authors' processing: Scientists estimated how many nucleated cells there were by amplifying reference gene primers. TCRdb's table, derived via immunoSEQ multiplex PCR, lists solely in-frame clones and lacks some. Clone size and the V and J calls come from that table; the DNA yielded D and trimming. The sample has 260,000 or so clones; approximately 84% are singletons. This record comes from a study of blood T cell repertoires in COVID-19. As for the study in general: There were acute and convalescent COVID-19 samples, and they came from the United States, Italy and Spain. Sources were T cells, B-cell-depleted T cells, or PBMCs; the material itself was cDNA or gDNA.

The origin of this receptor is a human donor in a cohort sampled during active COVID-19. The V call is TRBV19, the J call TRBJ2-5, with TRBD1 identical over 7 bases. The sequencing input was peripheral blood. CDR3: CATGTAKETQYF. The CDR3 DNA is TGTGCCACCGGGACAGCCAAAGAGACCCAGTACTTC.